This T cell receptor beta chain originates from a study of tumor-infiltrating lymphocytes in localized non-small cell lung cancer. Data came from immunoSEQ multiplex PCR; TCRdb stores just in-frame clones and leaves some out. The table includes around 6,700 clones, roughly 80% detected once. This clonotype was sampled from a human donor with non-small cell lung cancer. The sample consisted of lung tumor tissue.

The CDR3 here is CASSPTGGDYEQYF. The CDR3 DNA follows: TGCGCCAGCAGCCCAACAGGGGGAGACTACGAGCAGTACTTC. The chain carries TRBV5-1 and TRBJ2-7; 8 nucleotides agree with TRBD1. The V segment lost 4 bases and the J segment 3 bases; nucleotides outside the gene matches: 6. There are 14 residues in the CDR3. Germline V lookup: CDR1 SGHRS, CDR2 YFSETQ.